One T cell receptor (beta chain) is described in this entry. Its antigen remains unknown. This record belongs to a study of blood T cells in healthy people across ages. Each donor was a healthy Caucasian individual from Russia, aged roughly 6 to 100. Study findings and constraints: Per million T cells, TCR beta diversity dropped roughly linearly as age increased. Naive CD4+ cells and diversity were both higher in long-lived donors than in aged donors.

The CDR3 spans 16 residues. Germline V gene sequence: CDR1 SGDLS, CDR2 YYNGEE. V dropped 3 bases and J dropped 5; count of bases not matched to a gene: 5. A second roughly 7 to 11 cycle PCR used barcoded and J-beta primers. Template switching added a 12-random-nucleotide identifier to every cDNA molecule. TCRdb re-called the 5' RACE reads through MiXCR, storing one row per CDR3 protein. The table records around 1,700,000 distinct CDR3 sequences, under 30% of them present only once. This sequence was found in a woman aged 25-40 years in good health. The chain uses TRBV9 and TRBJ1-6; 10 nucleotides match TRBD1. The sample taken for sequencing was blood. The CDR3 sequence: CASSAGGTGDNSPLHF. The CDR3 DNA reads TGTGCCAGCAGCGCCGGCGGGACAGGGGATAATTCACCCCTCCACTTT.